One sample yielded the 26 T cell receptor beta chains listed below, sequenced in a study of cytomegalovirus exposure and HLA in healthy donors. The PCR contained 60 Vbeta and 13 Jbeta primers. TCRdb's table, derived via immunoSEQ multiplex PCR, lists solely in-frame clones and lacks some. There are 150,000 to 200,000 clones in the sample; 77% occur only once, and about 1.5% lies in the top ten. Sequencing was performed on PBMCs. The source of these receptors is a woman in her twenties or thirties in good health and CMV-seronegative.

Only a few counts were recorded for this clone. This chain joins TRBV5-1 and TRBJ2-3, with TRBD2 matching over 12 bases. The CDR3 has 19 residues. The junction had 13 bases not matched to a gene; V was cut back by 2 bases and J by 3 bases. Per germline, CDR1 SGHRS and CDR2 YFSETQ. CDR3 DNA sequence: TGCGCCAGCAGCTTTTCCCCTAGCGGGGGGGCCGCGTCGACAGATACGCAGTATTTT. Its translation: CASSFSPSGGAASTDTQYF. The full variable domain, completed using reference TRBV5-1 and TRBJ2-3, is KAGVTQTPRYLIKTRGQQVTLSCSPISGHRSVSWYQQTPGQGLQFLFEYFSETQRNKGNFPGRFSGRQFSNSRSEMNVSTLELGDSALYLCASSFSPSGGAASTDTQYFGPGTRLTVL.

V gene TRBV5-6 combines with J gene TRBJ1-5, with D uncertain. Germline CDR1 SGHDT, CDR2 YYEEEE. V gave up 0 bases and J gave up 0 bases, with 10 bases separating them. The CDR3 extends over 16 amino acids. This CDR3 reads CASSLASRYSNQPQHF. In DNA form, the CDR3 reads TGTGCCAGCAGCTTGGCCTCTAGGTATAGCAATCAGCCCCAGCATTTT.

The V gene is TRBV7-6, the J gene TRBJ2-4, with a weak D call TRBD2 (5 bases). The CDR3 sequence is 15 residues long. Trimming removed 5 bases at V and 7 bases at J, with 18 bases between. Germline CDR1 reads SGHVS; CDR2 reads FNYEAQ. CDR3 coding DNA: TGTGCCAGCAGCCCTACGGGCCCCCCGGGGAACATTCAGTACTTC. It codes for CASSPTGPPGNIQYF.

About this clone: Relative to the germline gene, one junction end is altered; a read error may explain this. The sample carries other DNA sequences with the same CDR3. CDR3 region: CASSLLAGGYNEQFF. The DNA for the CDR3 is TGTGCCAGCAGTCTACTAGCGGGGGGATACAACGAGCAGTTCTTC. The rearrangement links TRBV6-4 to TRBJ2-1; TRBD2 aligns across 12 bases. The germline gives CDR1 MRHNA, CDR2 SNTAGT. The CDR3 sequence is 15 residues long.

The chain employs TRBV10-3 and TRBJ2-5; D might be TRBD2 (6 bases). The CDR3 is 16 residues long. Germline-derived CDR1 and CDR2 are ENHRY and SYGVKD. Trimming cost V 0 bases and J 1 base, with 12 bases left between them. This chain's CDR3 is CAISESSGLTQETQYF. CDR3 bases: TGTGCCATCAGTGAGTCTAGCGGTCTTACCCAAGAGACCCAGTACTTC.

This clone was observed once. The CDR3 DNA follows: TGTGCCAGCAGCAGGGAGATCAGGGGCCATGAGCAGTTCTTC. Translating gives CASSREIRGHEQFF. The chain couples TRBV7-6 to TRBJ2-1, with a tentative D call TRBD1 (6 bases). Germline CDR1 is SGHVS and CDR2 is FNYEAQ. V shed 5 bases and J shed 8 bases, with 16 bases lying between them. The CDR3 totals 14 residues.

The rearrangement uses TRBV7-9 and TRBJ1-1; D perhaps matches TRBD1 (5 bases). CDR1 is SEHNR, CDR2 FQNEAQ, per germline (reference sequence). The CDR3 contains 14 residues. The V end lost 1 base, the J end lost 10 bases, and 16 bases lay between the germline ends. CDR3 bases: TGTGCCAGCAGCTTAGGCGGAGAAGGGGATATAGCTTTCTTT. It codes for CASSLGGEGDIAFF.

A single count supports this clone. The V call is TRBV7-6, the J call TRBJ2-7; D is perhaps TRBD1 (6 bases). Germline-derived CDR1 and CDR2 are SGHVS and FNYEAQ. The CDR3 runs to 17 residues. Between the trimmed V and J ends, which lost 2 bases and 2 bases, there was a span of 19 bases. CDR3 protein: CASSLREDRLGPYEQYF. CDR3 in DNA: TGTGCCAGCAGCTTAAGAGAAGACAGGCTCGGTCCCTACGAGCAGTACTTC.

This clone was observed a handful of times. The CDR3 loop is CASISSYEQYF. CDR3 coding DNA: TGTGCCAGCATCAGCTCCTACGAGCAGTACTTC. The chain is built from TRBV28 and TRBJ2-7; D call uncertain. Germline values: CDR1 MDHEN, CDR2 SYDVKM. This CDR3 has 11 amino acids. Trimming removed 7 bases from V and 0 bases from J, with 4 bases in between.

The chain couples TRBV5-1 to TRBJ1-3; TRBD1 agrees at 7 bases. V trimming: 0 bases; J trimming: 3 bases; junction bases outside the gene matches: 3. CDR3 size: 15 residues. Germline V lookup: CDR1 SGHRS, CDR2 YFSETQ. CDR3 sequence: CASSLDGTDGNTIYF. As DNA, the CDR3 is TGCGCCAGCAGCTTGGACGGGACAGATGGAAACACCATATATTTT.

A few counts support this clone. The chain is built from TRBV29-1 and TRBJ1-3, with TRBD1 matching over 7 bases. The germline V gene encodes CDR1 SQVTM and CDR2 ANQGSEA. The CDR3 extends over 16 amino acids. The V gene end was trimmed by 7 bases and the J gene end by 2 bases; junction bases not matched to a gene: 14. DNA of the CDR3: TGCAGCGCACTATTTTCAGGGGGATCAACTGGAAACACCATATATTTT. It codes for CSALFSGGSTGNTIYF.

The genes are TRBV25-1 and TRBJ2-1; the match to TRBD1 covers 8 bases. Germline loops: CDR1 MGHDK, CDR2 SYGVNS. V lost 3 bases to trimming and J lost 6 bases; unmatched junction nucleotides: 1. The CDR3 totals 13 residues. The CDR3 reads CASSEGTGNEQFF. CDR3 in DNA: TGTGCCAGCAGTGAGGGGACAGGCAATGAGCAGTTCTTC. The full variable domain, completed using reference TRBV25-1 and TRBJ2-1, is EADIYQTPRYLVIGTGKKITLECSQTMGHDKMYWYQQDPGMELHLIHYSYGVNSTEKGDLSSESTVSRIRTEHFPLTLESARPSHTSQYLCASSEGTGNEQFFGPGTRLTVL.

This sequence joins TRBV7-3 and TRBJ1-1; 8 nucleotides align to TRBD1. V lost 5 bases, J lost 3 bases, and 8 bases stayed unmatched. Germline V gene sequence: CDR1 SGHTA, CDR2 FQGTGA. CDR3 size: 15 residues. DNA of the CDR3: TGTGCCAGCAGCCCAACAGGGGGATCGGACACTGAAGCTTTCTTT. Its translation: CASSPTGGSDTEAFF.

The chain employs TRBV18 and TRBJ2-7; 7 positions match TRBD2. The germline gives CDR1 KGHSH, CDR2 LQKENI. V shed 0 bases and J 4 bases; nucleotides not matched to a gene: 12. The CDR3 is 17 amino acids. The CDR3 sequence: CASSPPSAGGTIYEQYF. CDR3 nucleotide sequence: TGTGCCAGCTCACCACCTTCGGCCGGGGGGACGATTTACGAGCAGTACTTC.

The CDR3 sequence: CASSPYTGEQYF. The CDR3, as DNA: TGCGCCAGCAGCCCGTACACGGGGGAGCAGTACTTC. The J gene is TRBJ2-7, the V gene TRBV4-1, with a possible D match to TRBD2 (5 bases). The CDR3 totals 12 residues. In germline, CDR1 is MGHRA, CDR2 YSYEKL. V gave up 4 bases and J gave up 7 bases, with 11 bases separating them.

Comments on this clone: Other nucleotide sequences in the sample specify the same CDR3. This chain links TRBV7-2 with TRBJ2-6; tentative D call: TRBD2 (5 bases). V was pared by 5 bases and J by 3 bases, with 11 bases between. The CDR3 runs 15 residues. Germline CDR1 is SGHTA and CDR2 is FQGNSA. Here the CDR3 reads CASSLAAGGANVLTF. In DNA form, the CDR3 reads TGTGCCAGCAGCCTGGCCGCGGGTGGGGCCAACGTCCTGACTTTC.

The J gene is TRBJ1-4, the V gene TRBV15; D is unclear. CDR3 length: 16 amino acids. CDR1 and CDR2 (germline): LNHNV, YYDKDF (reference sequence). V lost 0 bases to trimming and J lost 0 bases, with 8 bases between them. CDR3: CATSRDGVATNEKLFF. CDR3 DNA: TGTGCCACCAGCAGAGATGGAGTTGCAACTAATGAAAAACTGTTTTTT.

V usage is TRBV29-1 and J usage is TRBJ2-3, with 8 positions matching TRBD2. The CDR3 runs to 18 residues. The V gene's germline CDR1 is SQVTM and CDR2 ANQGSEA. V trimming: 6 bases; J trimming: 2 bases; junction bases outside the gene matches: 19. The CDR3 DNA reads TGCAGCGTGGTTGGACTAGCCCTTTTTTCGCGACTCACAGATACGCAGTATTTT. Protein sequence: CSVVGLALFSRLTDTQYF.

This rearrangement joins TRBV9 to TRBJ2-7; D is possibly TRBD2 (5 bases). Germline V gene lookup returns CDR1 SGDLS and CDR2 YYNGEE. The CDR3 sequence is 15 residues long. Deletions cut 3 bases from V and 2 bases from J, with 15 bases between. The CDR3 sequence is CASSGKPGSPYEQYF. CDR3 sequence (DNA): TGTGCCAGCAGCGGAAAGCCTGGGAGCCCCTACGAGCAGTACTTC.

A single count supports this clone. The V call is TRBV5-1, the J call TRBJ1-3; D is unclear. The CDR3 consists of 14 residues. CDR1 is SGHRS and CDR2 is YFSETQ in the germline V gene. With 4 bases removed from V and 0 bases from J, the gap between germline ends came to 8 bases. CDR3 residues: CASSPADSGNTIYF. The CDR3 DNA is TGCGCCAGCAGCCCAGCGGACTCTGGAAACACCATATATTTT.

The chain recombines TRBV12-1 with TRBJ2-1; the D segment call TRBD2 is taken from the table without a DNA check. TRBV12-1 is described as a pseudogene. This CDR3 comprises 16 residues. CDR3 in DNA: TGTGCCATCGATTTCGGGACTCCGTGTTGCTACAATGAGCAGTTCTTC. This translates into CAIDFGTPCCYNEQFF.

This clone was observed many times. V is TRBV5-6 and J is TRBJ1-2; tentative D call: TRBD1 (5 bases). This CDR3 has 13 amino acids. Germline-derived CDR1 and CDR2 are SGHDT and YYEEEE. V was clipped by 2 bases and J by 8 bases, with 13 bases between them. CDR3 region: CASSFNVGVGYTF. The CDR3 coding sequence is TGTGCCAGCAGCTTTAACGTAGGGGTCGGCTACACCTTC. The full variable domain, in which reference TRBV5-6 and TRBJ1-2 provide the parts outside the CDR3, is DAGVTQSPTHLIKTRGQQVTLRCSPKSGHDTVSWYQQALGQGPQFIFQYYEEEERQRGNFPDRFSGHQFPNYSSELNVNALLLGDSALYLCASSFNVGVGYTFGSGTRLTVV.

V and J are TRBV7-6 and TRBJ1-5; 8 nucleotides agree with TRBD1. Germline-derived CDR1 and CDR2 are SGHVS and FNYEAQ. The CDR3 covers 15 residues. V trimming: 5 bases; J trimming: 6 bases; junction bases outside the gene matches: 9. This CDR3 reads CASSAGTGRSQPQHF. As DNA, the CDR3 is TGTGCCAGCAGCGCCGGGACAGGACGTAGTCAGCCCCAGCATTTT.

The CDR3 nucleotides are TGCGCCAGCAGTTGGGGAACAGGGACAGATACGCAGTATTTT. It is translated as CASSWGTGTDTQYF. The V gene is TRBV5-1, the J gene TRBJ2-3, with a tentative D call TRBD1 (6 bases). Germline values: CDR1 SGHRS, CDR2 YFSETQ. This CDR3 comprises 14 residues. V shed 5 bases and J shed 3 bases, with 13 bases lying between them. Combining the CDR3 with reference TRBV5-1 and TRBJ2-3 gives the whole variable domain KAGVTQTPRYLIKTRGQQVTLSCSPISGHRSVSWYQQTPGQGLQFLFEYFSETQRNKGNFPGRFSGRQFSNSRSEMNVSTLELGDSALYLCASSWGTGTDTQYFGPGTRLTVL.

The chain has TRBV6-1 and TRBJ1-2; D gene unclear. Germline lookup yields CDR1 MNHNS and CDR2 SASEGT. This CDR3 spans 13 amino acids. Trimming took 4 bases from V and 3 from J, leaving 9 bases between them. CDR3 loop: CASSVRQDYGYTF. For the CDR3, the DNA is TGTGCCAGCAGTGTAAGGCAGGACTATGGCTACACCTTC.

V and J are TRBV2 and TRBJ1-2, with 10 bases aligning to TRBD1. The CDR3 consists of 16 residues. J was trimmed by 9 bases and V by 3 bases; bases with no gene match: 13. CDR1 SNHLY and CDR2 FYNNEI come from the germline V gene. CDR3 bases: TGTGCCAGCAGTGAGGGACAGGGGAGATCTGAGTGGAGCTACACCTTC. This translates into CASSEGQGRSEWSYTF.